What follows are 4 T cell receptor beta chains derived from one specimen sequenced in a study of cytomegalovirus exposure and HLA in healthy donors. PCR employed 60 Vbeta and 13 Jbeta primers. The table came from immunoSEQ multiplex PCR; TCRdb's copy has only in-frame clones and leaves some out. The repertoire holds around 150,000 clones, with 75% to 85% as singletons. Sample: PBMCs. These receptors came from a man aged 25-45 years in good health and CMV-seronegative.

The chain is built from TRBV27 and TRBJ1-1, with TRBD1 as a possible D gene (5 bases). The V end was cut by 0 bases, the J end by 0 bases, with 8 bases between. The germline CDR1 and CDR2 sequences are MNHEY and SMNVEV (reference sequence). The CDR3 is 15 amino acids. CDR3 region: CASSLSQGMNTEAFF. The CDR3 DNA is TGTGCCAGCAGTTTATCGCAGGGTATGAACACTGAAGCTTTCTTT.

The CDR3 DNA is TGTGCCAGCAGCTTAGCCCTAACACAGGGTACGCAGTATTTT. It codes for CASSLALTQGTQYF. The chain carries TRBV7-6 and TRBJ2-3, with D perhaps TRBD1 (6 bases). This CDR3 region has 14 residues. Trimming left V 0 bases short and J 8 bases short, with 12 bases between. Per germline, CDR1 SGHVS and CDR2 FNYEAQ.

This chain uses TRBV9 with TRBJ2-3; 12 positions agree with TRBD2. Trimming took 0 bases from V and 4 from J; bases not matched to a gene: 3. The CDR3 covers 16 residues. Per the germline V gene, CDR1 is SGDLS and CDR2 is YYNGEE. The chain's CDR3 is CASSVDPSGGADTQYF. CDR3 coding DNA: TGTGCCAGCAGCGTAGATCCTAGCGGGGGGGCAGATACGCAGTATTTT.

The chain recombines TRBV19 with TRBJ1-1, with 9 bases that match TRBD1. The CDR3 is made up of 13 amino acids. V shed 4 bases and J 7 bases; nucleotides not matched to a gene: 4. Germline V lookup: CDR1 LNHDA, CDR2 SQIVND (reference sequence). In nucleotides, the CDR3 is TGTGCCAGTAGTACCACAGGGGGCCTTGAAGCTTTCTTT. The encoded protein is CASSTTGGLEAFF.